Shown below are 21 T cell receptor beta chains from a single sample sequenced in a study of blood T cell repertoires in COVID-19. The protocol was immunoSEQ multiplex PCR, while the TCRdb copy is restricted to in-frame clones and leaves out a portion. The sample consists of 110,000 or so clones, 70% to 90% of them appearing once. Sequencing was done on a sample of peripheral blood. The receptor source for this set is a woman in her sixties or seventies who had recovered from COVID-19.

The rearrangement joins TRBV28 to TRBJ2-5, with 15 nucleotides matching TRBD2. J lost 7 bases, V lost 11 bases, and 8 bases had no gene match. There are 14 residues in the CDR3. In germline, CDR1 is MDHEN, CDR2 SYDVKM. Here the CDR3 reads CAAGTSGGPGTQYF. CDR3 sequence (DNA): TGTGCCGCGGGGACTAGCGGGGGGCCCGGGACCCAGTACTTC.

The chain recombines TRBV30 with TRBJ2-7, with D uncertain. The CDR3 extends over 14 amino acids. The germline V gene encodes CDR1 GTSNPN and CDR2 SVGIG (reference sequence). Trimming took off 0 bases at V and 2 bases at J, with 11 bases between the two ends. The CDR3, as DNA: TGTGCCTGGAGTGTGGGCAGGTTAACCTACGAGCAGTACTTC. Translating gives CAWSVGRLTYEQYF.

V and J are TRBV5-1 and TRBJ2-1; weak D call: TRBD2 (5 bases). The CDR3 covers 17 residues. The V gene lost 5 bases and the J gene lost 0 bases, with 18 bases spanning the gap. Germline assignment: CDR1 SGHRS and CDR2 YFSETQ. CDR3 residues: CASRKGVPGSSYNEQFF. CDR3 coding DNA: TGCGCCAGCAGAAAAGGAGTACCGGGGAGCTCCTACAATGAGCAGTTCTTC.

CDR3 DNA: TGCAGCGTTCGGGGGGGACCGACCCGCAATGAGCAGTTCTTC. This sequence encodes CSVRGGPTRNEQFF. V usage is TRBV29-1 and J usage is TRBJ2-1; 8 bases map to TRBD2. The CDR3 sequence is 14 residues long. Germline V gene sequence: CDR1 SQVTM, CDR2 ANQGSEA. V gave up 5 bases and J gave up 6 bases; unmatched junction bases: 9.

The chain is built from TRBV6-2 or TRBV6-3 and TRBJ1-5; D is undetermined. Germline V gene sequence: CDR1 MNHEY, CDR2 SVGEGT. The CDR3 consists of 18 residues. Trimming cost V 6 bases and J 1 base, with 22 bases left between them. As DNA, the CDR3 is TGTGCCAGCAGACCTCGGGAGCGGGGAATGGGGAGCAATCAGCCCCAGCATTTT. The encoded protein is CASRPRERGMGSNQPQHF.

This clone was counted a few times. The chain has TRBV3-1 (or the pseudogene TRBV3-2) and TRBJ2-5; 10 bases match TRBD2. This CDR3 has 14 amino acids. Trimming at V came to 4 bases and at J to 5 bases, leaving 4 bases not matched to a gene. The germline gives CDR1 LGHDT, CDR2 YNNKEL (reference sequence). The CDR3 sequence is CASSPSGGGETQYF. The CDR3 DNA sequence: TGTGCCAGCAGCCCTAGCGGGGGAGGGGAGACCCAGTACTTC.

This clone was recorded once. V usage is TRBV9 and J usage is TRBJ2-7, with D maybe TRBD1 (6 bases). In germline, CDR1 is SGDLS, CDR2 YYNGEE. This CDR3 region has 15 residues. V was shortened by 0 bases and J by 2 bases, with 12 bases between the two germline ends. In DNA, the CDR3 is TGTGCCAGCAGCGTAGATCCAGGGGCTGCCTACGAGCAGTACTTC. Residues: CASSVDPGAAYEQYF.

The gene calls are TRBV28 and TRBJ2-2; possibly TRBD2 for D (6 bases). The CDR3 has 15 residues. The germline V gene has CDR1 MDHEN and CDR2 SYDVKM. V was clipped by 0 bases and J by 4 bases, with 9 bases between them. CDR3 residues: CASSLWSGVTGELFF. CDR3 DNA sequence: TGTGCCAGCAGTTTATGGTCGGGAGTCACCGGGGAGCTGTTTTTT.

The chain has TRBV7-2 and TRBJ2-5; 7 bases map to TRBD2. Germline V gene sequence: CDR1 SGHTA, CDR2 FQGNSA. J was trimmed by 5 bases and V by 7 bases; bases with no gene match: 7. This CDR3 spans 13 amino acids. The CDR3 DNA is TGTGCCAGCACCACCCCGGGGGGTGAGACCCAGTACTTC. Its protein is CASTTPGGETQYF.

The CDR3 sequence: CASSDESYTGELFF. CDR3 bases: TGTGCCAGCAGTGACGAGTCATACACCGGGGAGCTGTTTTTT. The V and J genes are TRBV6-4 and TRBJ2-2, with D unresolved. Germline values: CDR1 MRHNA, CDR2 SNTAGT. Trimming left V 2 bases short and J 3 bases short, with 7 bases between. This CDR3 comprises 14 residues.

As DNA, the CDR3 is TGTGCCAGCTCACCAGGACTAGCGGGCCTAATCTCCTACGAGCAGTACTTC. Residues: CASSPGLAGLISYEQYF. J is TRBJ2-7 and V is TRBV18; 11 bases line up with TRBD2. V lost 2 bases, J lost 0 bases, and 6 bases stayed unmatched. CDR3 length: 17 amino acids. Germline V lookup: CDR1 KGHSH, CDR2 LQKENI.

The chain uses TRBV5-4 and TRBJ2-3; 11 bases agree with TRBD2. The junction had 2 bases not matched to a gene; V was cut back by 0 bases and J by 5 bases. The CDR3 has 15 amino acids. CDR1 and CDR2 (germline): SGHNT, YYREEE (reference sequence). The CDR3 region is CASSLGLAGGDTQYF. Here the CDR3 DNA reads TGTGCCAGCAGCTTGGGGCTAGCGGGGGGAGATACGCAGTATTTT.

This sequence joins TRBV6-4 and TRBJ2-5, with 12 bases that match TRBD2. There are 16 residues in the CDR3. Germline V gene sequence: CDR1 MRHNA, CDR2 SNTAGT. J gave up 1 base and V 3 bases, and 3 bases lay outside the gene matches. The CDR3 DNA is TGTGCCAGCAGTGAACTAGCGGGGGGCCCCCAAGAGACCCAGTACTTC. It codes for CASSELAGGPQETQYF.

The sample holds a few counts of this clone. The CDR3 loop reads CASSVASGSYEQYF. The CDR3 DNA reads TGTGCCAGCAGCGTAGCTAGCGGGAGCTACGAGCAGTACTTC. This chain links TRBV9 with TRBJ2-7; TRBD2 matches 10 bases. The V segment lost 0 bases and the J segment 3 bases; nucleotides outside the gene matches: 0. The CDR3 length is 14 residues. Germline V CDR1 and CDR2: SGDLS, YYNGEE.

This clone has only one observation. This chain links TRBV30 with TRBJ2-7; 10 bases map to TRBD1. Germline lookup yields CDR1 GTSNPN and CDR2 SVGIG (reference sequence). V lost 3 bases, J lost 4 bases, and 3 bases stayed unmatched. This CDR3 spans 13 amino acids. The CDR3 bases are TGTGCCTGGAGGGGGACAGGGGTTTACGAGCAGTACTTC. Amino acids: CAWRGTGVYEQYF.

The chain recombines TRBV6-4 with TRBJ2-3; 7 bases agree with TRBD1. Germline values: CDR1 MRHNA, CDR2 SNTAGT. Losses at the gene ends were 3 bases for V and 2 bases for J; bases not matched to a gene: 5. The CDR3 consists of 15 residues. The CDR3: CASSENTGVTDTQYF. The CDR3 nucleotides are TGTGCCAGCAGTGAAAATACAGGGGTCACAGATACGCAGTATTTT.

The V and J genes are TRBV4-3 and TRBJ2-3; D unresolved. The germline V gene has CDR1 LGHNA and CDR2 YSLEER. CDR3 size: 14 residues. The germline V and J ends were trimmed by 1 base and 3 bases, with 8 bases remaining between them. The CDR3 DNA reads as TGCGCCAGCAGCCAAGGCCAGGCAACAGATACGCAGTATTTT. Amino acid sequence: CASSQGQATDTQYF.

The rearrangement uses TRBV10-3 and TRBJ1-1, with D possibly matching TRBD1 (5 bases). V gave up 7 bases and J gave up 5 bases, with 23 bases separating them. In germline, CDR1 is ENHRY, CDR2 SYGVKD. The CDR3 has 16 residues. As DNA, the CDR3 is TGTGCCATCACCGGGCAGGCAGGAGGGGTGAGGACTGAAGCTTTCTTT. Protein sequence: CAITGQAGGVRTEAFF.

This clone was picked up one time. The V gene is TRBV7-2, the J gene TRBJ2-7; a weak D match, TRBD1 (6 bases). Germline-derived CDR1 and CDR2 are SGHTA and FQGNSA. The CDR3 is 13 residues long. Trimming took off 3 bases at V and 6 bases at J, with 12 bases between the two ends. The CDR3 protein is CASSFGQLLEQYF. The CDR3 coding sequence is TGTGCCAGCAGCTTCGGACAGCTCCTCGAGCAGTACTTC.

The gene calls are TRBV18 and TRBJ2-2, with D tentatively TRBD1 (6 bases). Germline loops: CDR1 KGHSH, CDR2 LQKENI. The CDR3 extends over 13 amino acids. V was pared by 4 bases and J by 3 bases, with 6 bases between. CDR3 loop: CASSRTDTGELFF. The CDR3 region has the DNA TGTGCCAGCTCACGGACAGACACCGGGGAGCTGTTTTTT.

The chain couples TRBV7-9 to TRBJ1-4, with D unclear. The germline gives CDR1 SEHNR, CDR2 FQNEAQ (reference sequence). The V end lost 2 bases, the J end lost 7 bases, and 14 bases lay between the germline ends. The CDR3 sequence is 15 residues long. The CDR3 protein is CASSLSRPGGEKLFF. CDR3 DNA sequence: TGTGCCAGCAGCTTAAGTCGCCCAGGTGGTGAAAAACTGTTTTTT.